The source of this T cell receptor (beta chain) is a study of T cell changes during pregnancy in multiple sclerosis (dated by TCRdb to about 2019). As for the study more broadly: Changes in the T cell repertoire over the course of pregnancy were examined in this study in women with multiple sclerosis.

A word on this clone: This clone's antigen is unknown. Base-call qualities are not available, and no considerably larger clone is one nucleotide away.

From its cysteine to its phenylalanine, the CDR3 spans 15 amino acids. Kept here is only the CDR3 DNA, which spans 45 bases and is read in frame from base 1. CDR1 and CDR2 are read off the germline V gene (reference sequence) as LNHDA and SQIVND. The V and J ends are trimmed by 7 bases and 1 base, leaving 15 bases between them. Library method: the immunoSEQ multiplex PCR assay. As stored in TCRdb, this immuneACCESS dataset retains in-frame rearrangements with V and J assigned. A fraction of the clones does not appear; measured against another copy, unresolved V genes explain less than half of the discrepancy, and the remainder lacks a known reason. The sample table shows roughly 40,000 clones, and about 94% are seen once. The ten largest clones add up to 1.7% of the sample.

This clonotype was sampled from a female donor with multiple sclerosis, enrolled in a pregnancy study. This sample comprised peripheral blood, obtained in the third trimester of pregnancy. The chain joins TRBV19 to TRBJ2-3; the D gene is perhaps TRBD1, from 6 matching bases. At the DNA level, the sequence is TGTGCCAGTACCCTGCAGGGGTACGGCACAGATACGCAGTATTTT. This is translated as CASTLQGYGTDTQYF. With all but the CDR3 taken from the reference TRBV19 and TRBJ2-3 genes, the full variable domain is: DGGITQSPKYLFRKEGQNVTLSCEQNLNHDAMYWYRQDPGQGLRLIYYSQIVNDFQKGDIAEGYSVSREKKESFPLTVTSAQKNPTAFYLCASTLQGYGTDTQYFGPGTRLTVL.